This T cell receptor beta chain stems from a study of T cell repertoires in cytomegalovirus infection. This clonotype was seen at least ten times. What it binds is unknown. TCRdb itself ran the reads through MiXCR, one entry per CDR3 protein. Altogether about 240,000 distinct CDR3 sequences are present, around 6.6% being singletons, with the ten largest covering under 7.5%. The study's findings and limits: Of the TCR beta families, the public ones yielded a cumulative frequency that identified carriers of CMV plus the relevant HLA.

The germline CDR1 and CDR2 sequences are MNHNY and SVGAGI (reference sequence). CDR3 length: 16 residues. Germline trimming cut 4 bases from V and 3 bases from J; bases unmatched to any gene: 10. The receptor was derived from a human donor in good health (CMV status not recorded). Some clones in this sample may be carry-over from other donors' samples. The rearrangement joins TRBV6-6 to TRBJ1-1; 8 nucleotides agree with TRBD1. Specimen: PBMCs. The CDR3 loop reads CASSSTRTGRDTEAFF. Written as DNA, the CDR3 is TGTGCCAGCAGTTCTACAAGGACAGGGCGGGACACTGAAGCTTTCTTT.